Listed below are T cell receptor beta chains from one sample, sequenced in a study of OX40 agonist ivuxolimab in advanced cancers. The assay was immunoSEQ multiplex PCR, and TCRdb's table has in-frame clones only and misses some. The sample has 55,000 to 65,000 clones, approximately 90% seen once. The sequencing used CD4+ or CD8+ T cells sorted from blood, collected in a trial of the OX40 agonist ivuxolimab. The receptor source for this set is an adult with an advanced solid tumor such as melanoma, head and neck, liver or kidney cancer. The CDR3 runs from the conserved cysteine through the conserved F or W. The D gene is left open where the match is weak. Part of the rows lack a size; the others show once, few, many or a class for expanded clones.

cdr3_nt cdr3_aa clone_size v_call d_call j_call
TGTGCCAGCAGTGATGGACCTCCTCGGGAGCAGTACTTC CASSDGPPREQYF . TRBV2 . TRBJ2-7
TGCGCCAGCAGCCAGCAGGCCGGAGGCAGTTTTAATTCACCCCTCCACTTT CASSQQAGGSFNSPLHF . TRBV4-3 . TRBJ1-6
TGTGCCAGCAGCCAAGGCCTTAAACCGGGACAGGGGGGCACAGATACGCAGTATTTT CASSQGLKPGQGGTDTQYF . TRBV4-2 TRBD1 TRBJ2-3
TGTGCCAGCAGCGCCCAGGACAGCTCCTACGAGCAGTACTTC CASSAQDSSYEQYF . TRBV9 . TRBJ2-7
TGTGCCAGCGACAGGGTGGCCACTGAAGCTTTCTTT CASDRVATEAFF . TRBV28 TRBD1 TRBJ1-1
TGCGCCAGCAGCCAGGGGTCGGGACTAGCGGGGGACAATGAGCAGTTCTTC CASSQGSGLAGDNEQFF . TRBV4-3 TRBD2 TRBJ2-1
TGCAGCGTTTGCCCCGGGCTTGGGGAAAAACTGTTTTTT CSVCPGLGEKLFF . TRBV29-1 . TRBJ1-4
TGTGCCAGCAGCTTAGGGACAGCCGGGGAGCTGTTTTTT CASSLGTAGELFF . TRBV7-7 . TRBJ2-2
TGTGCCAGCATACGACAGGCTAGCTCCTATAATTCACCCCTCCACTTT CASIRQASSYNSPLHF . TRBV6-6 . TRBJ1-6
TGTGCCAGCAGCCGAGAGTTGGAGCAGTTCTTC CASSRELEQFF . TRBV5-4 . TRBJ2-1
TGTGCCAGCAGCTTGGGAAGTCTGTACACCGGGGAGCTGTTTTTT CASSLGSLYTGELFF . TRBV5-6 . TRBJ2-2
TGTGCCAGCAGTGATGTACGTCTAGCCAAAAACATTCAGTACTTC CASSDVRLAKNIQYF . TRBV27 . TRBJ2-4
TGTGCCAGCAGCTTAGGATTTCATCAAGAGACCCAGTACTTC CASSLGFHQETQYF . TRBV11-3 . TRBJ2-5
TGTGCCAGCAGCTTAGTCAGGGGACAGGGGACCGGGGAGCTGTTTTTT CASSLVRGQGTGELFF . TRBV11-2 TRBD1 TRBJ2-2
TGTGCCAGTAAGCGGGACAGGGAGAACGCTCAGCCCCAGCATTTT CASKRDRENAQPQHF . TRBV19 TRBD1 TRBJ1-5
TGTGCCAGCAGTAAACAGGGTCATAATTCACCCCTCCACTTT CASSKQGHNSPLHF . TRBV27 . TRBJ1-6
TGCGCCAGCAGCCAAGATGAGGGGAACACTGAAGCTTTCTTT CASSQDEGNTEAFF . TRBV4-1 . TRBJ1-1
TGTGCCAGTAGTATCGGAGGGTTGAGCTCCTACGAGCAGTACTTC CASSIGGLSSYEQYF . TRBV19 . TRBJ2-7
TGTGCCAGCAGCGTAACAGGGGAAGAGACCCAGTACTTC CASSVTGEETQYF . TRBV7-9 TRBD1 TRBJ2-5
TGTGCCAGCAGCAAGGACAGGGGGGGATCACCCCTCCACTTT CASSKDRGGSPLHF . TRBV5-6 TRBD1 TRBJ1-6
TGTGCCAGCAGTAGAGAACGGAACACTGAAGCTTTCTTT CASSRERNTEAFF . TRBV6-4 . TRBJ1-1
TGTGCCAGTAGTATTTGGGAAACAGGGACCCCGAACACTGAAGCTTTCTTT CASSIWETGTPNTEAFF . TRBV19 . TRBJ1-1
TGTGCCAGCAGTCCCGACAGGGGTCAGCCCCAGCATTTT CASSPDRGQPQHF . TRBV28 TRBD1 TRBJ1-5
TGTGCTACCGGACAGACAACTAACTATGGCTACACCTTC CATGQTTNYGYTF . TRBV6-5 . TRBJ1-2
TGTGCCAGCAGTGGGATCCAGGGGGCGTCCTACGAGCAGTACTTC CASSGIQGASYEQYF . TRBV6-1 TRBD1 TRBJ2-7
TGTGCCAGCAGGCGACAGGGCTACGAGCAGTACTTC CASRRQGYEQYF . TRBV28 TRBD1 TRBJ2-7
TGTGCCAGCAGCGACAGGGGTTCACCCCTCCACTTT CASSDRGSPLHF . TRBV27 TRBD1 TRBJ1-6
TGTGCCAGCAGCAGGGGACAGGACTATGGCTACACCTTC CASSRGQDYGYTF . TRBV7-9 TRBD1 TRBJ1-2
TGTGCCAGCTCACCAATGACCTCCTCTGGAAACACCATATATTTT CASSPMTSSGNTIYF few TRBV18 . TRBJ1-3
TGTGCCAGCAGCTTGTTCCAGGTGAACATTCAGTACTTC CASSLFQVNIQYF . TRBV5-8 . TRBJ2-4
TGTGCTAGCAGCTTGGCCCCGGGGGCTAGGGGGACCCAGTACTTC CASSLAPGARGTQYF . TRBV7-7 . TRBJ2-5
TGTGCCAGCAGCTCTCAGACAGGGGTCTCCTACGAGCAGTACTTC CASSSQTGVSYEQYF once TRBV7-3 TRBD1 TRBJ2-7
TGTGCCAGCAGAGTACAGGAAAAACTGTTTTTT CASRVQEKLFF few TRBV28 . TRBJ1-4
TGTGCCAGCAGCTTAGGAGGGCAGCCGGAGCTGTTTTTT CASSLGGQPELFF . TRBV11-3 . TRBJ2-2
TGTGCCAGCAGCTTGGGGGGTTCCCGGGGCGAGCAGTACTTC CASSLGGSRGEQYF . TRBV7-3 . TRBJ2-7
TGTGCCAGCAGCTTAGGAGCCCACCCCCGGGGGATACAGGATACGCAGTATTTT CASSLGAHPRGIQDTQYF . TRBV7-3 . TRBJ2-3
TGTGCCAGTAATCCGGGACAGGGCACCTACGAGCAGTACTTC CASNPGQGTYEQYF . TRBV19 TRBD1 TRBJ2-7
TGTGCCAGCAGTGGGGAGCTGTTTTTT CASSGELFF . TRBV6-1 . TRBJ2-2
TGTGCCAGCTCAGCCGAGGCGGGGGGTGAAGCTTTCTTT CASSAEAGGEAFF . TRBV18 . TRBJ1-1
TGCAGCGTTGGGGGACGGGGTCAGCCCCAGCATTTT CSVGGRGQPQHF once TRBV29-1 . TRBJ1-5
TGTGCCAGCAGCTCGGGCCCTCCGGGCTACACCTTC CASSSGPPGYTF . TRBV11-3 . TRBJ1-2
TGTGCCAGCAGAGGTCTCGAGAATGAAAAACTGTTTTTT CASRGLENEKLFF . TRBV5-4 . TRBJ1-4
TGTGCCAGCAGCAAACAGGGCCTGGTGGGCGGCTACACCTTC CASSKQGLVGGYTF . TRBV21-1 . TRBJ1-2
TGTGCCAGCAGCTTGGGGGGGTCTAGAAATGAGCAGTTCTTC CASSLGGSRNEQFF . TRBV11-2 TRBD2 TRBJ2-1
TGTGCCTGGAGCAGGTTGGGGACTAGCGGGTCGGATACGCAGTATTTT CAWSRLGTSGSDTQYF . TRBV30 TRBD2 TRBJ2-3